This T cell receptor beta chain derives from a study of T cells in Graves' hyperthyroidism and ophthalmopathy. Not enrolled were patients with uncontrolled infection, other autoimmune disease, pregnancy or lactation. Amplified TCR beta CDR3 regions came from RNA transcripts. TCR CDR3 regions were first amplified by RT-PCR with HTBI primers. In TCRdb, the multiplex PCR reads were re-called with MiXCR into one record per CDR3 protein. The sample lists about 98,000 distinct CDR3 sequences; roughly 37% were seen once. This CDR3 has 13 amino acids. V lost 5 bases and J lost 7; bases outside the gene matches: 8. Germline V CDR1 and CDR2: DFQATT, SNEGSKA (reference sequence).

This receptor was identified in a young woman with Graves' hyperthyroidism. The chain employs TRBV20-1 and TRBJ2-5; 9 nucleotides agree with TRBD2. Sequences were obtained from peripheral blood or thyroid tissue (not recorded which). CDR3 coding DNA: TGCAGTGCTTCCCTGACTAGCGGTGTGACCCAGTACTTC. This translates into CSASLTSGVTQYF.